The T cell receptor beta chain under discussion was sequenced for a study of T cells in Graves' hyperthyroidism and ophthalmopathy. With 3 bases removed from V and 4 bases from J, the gap between germline ends came to 15 bases. The CDR3 runs 14 residues. CDR1 and CDR2 (germline): DFQATT, SNEGSKA (reference sequence). Amplified TCR beta CDR3 regions came from RNA transcripts. First-round RT-PCR with HTBI primers amplified the TCR CDR3 region. Each CDR3 protein is one row after TCRdb ran MiXCR on the multiplex PCR reads. The table has approximately 400,000 distinct CDR3 sequences, roughly 14% seen once. Ophthalmopathy patients showed a Clinical Activity Score of at least 3, NOSPECS grade of at least 4 and duration under 3 months.

The chain joins TRBV20-1 to TRBJ1-2, with TRBD1 as a possible D gene (6 bases). The sequence was collected from a woman in her 30s with Graves' ophthalmopathy. Sequencing used blood. CDR3 in DNA: TGCAGTGCTAGCGACAGGTCCCGGGGCTATGGCTACACCTTC. It specifies CSASDRSRGYGYTF.